These T cell receptor beta chains were read from a single sample in a study of cytomegalovirus exposure and HLA in healthy donors. The protocol was immunoSEQ multiplex PCR, while the TCRdb copy is restricted to in-frame clones and leaves out a portion. The sample contains some 130,000 clones, 77% of which appear only once. The sample taken for sequencing was PBMCs. The receptors were gathered from a male donor in good health and CMV-seropositive. Each CDR3 is given with its conserved first and last residue.

J,V,CDR3
TRBJ1-2,TRBV28,CASSLSQYYGYTF
TRBJ1-2,TRBV6-5,CASTTGGGIHYGYTF
TRBJ2-1,TRBV5-1,CASTQGLSYNEQFF
TRBJ1-4,TRBV7-2,CASSHITGDSTNEKLFF
TRBJ2-7,TRBV6-5,CASSFDRRSSYEQYF
TRBJ1-2,TRBV28,CASSPPGTGGSPYGYTF
TRBJ2-5,TRBV5-1,CASSQADRVDQETQYF
TRBJ2-1,TRBV7-9,CSSSHRDYLNNEQFF
TRBJ2-7,TRBV5-4,CASSLGSGQGFHEQYF
TRBJ2-7,TRBV6-5,CASSERETYEQYF
TRBJ2-7,TRBV28,CASRFRGMGEQYF
TRBJ2-5,TRBV28,CASTTGGDQETQYF
TRBJ1-5,TRBV5-6,CASSLGPGSNQPQHF
TRBJ2-7,TRBV25-1,CASPTVAIEQYF
TRBJ2-2,TRBV19,CASSGANTGELFF
TRBJ2-2,TRBV5-1,CASSLRGDGELFF